These 27 T cell receptor beta chains were sequenced from one sample in a study of CD4 T cells in relation to SARS-CoV-2 and coronaviruses. Unexposed donor CD4+ T cells date from 2011-2018, before the COVID-19 pandemic. Isolation of CD4+ T cells took place after around 11 days in culture. Clones were sequenced by immunoSEQ multiplex PCR, and TCRdb holds only the in-frame ones, with some missing. The data contain 15,000 to 25,000 clones, around 81% of them singletons. These receptors are not linked to any known antigen. The sample consisted of CD4+ T cells from PBMCs, cultured in vitro. These TCRs come from a human donor in good health.

This rearrangement joins TRBV5-1 to TRBJ2-2; TRBD1 agrees at 9 bases. The CDR3 has 15 residues. Germline trimming cut 4 bases from V and 6 bases from J; bases unmatched to any gene: 7. Germline V lookup: CDR1 SGHRS, CDR2 YFSETQ. The CDR3 is CASSQGQGSSGELFF. The DNA of the CDR3 is TGCGCCAGCAGCCAAGGACAGGGGTCATCCGGGGAGCTGTTTTTT.

The V call is TRBV5-6, the J call TRBJ1-1; possible D gene TRBD1, 6 bases. Looked up from germline, CDR1 is SGHDT and CDR2 is YYEEEE. With 0 bases removed from V and 7 bases from J, the gap between germline ends came to 10 bases. The length of the CDR3 is 13 residues. CDR3 sequence reads: CASSLAGVGEAFF. In nucleotides, the CDR3 is TGTGCCAGCAGCTTGGCAGGGGTCGGTGAAGCTTTCTTT.

This clone was recorded only once. As DNA, the CDR3 is TGTGCCAGCAGGGCCAGTGGCACCGGGGAGCTGTTTTTT. It codes for CASRASGTGELFF. The gene calls are TRBV11-3 and TRBJ2-2; D uncertain. CDR3 length equals 13 residues. Per the germline V gene, CDR1 is SGHNT and CDR2 is YENEEA. V was trimmed by 6 bases and J by 4 bases, leaving 9 bases between them.

The chain uses TRBV9 and TRBJ2-1; D ambiguous. There are 14 residues in the CDR3. CDR1 and CDR2 (germline): SGDLS, YYNGEE. V was trimmed by 4 bases and J by 5 bases, leaving 13 bases between them. The CDR3 is CASSPRWENNEQFF. For the CDR3, the DNA is TGTGCCAGCAGCCCGAGGTGGGAAAACAATGAGCAGTTCTTC.

The chain employs TRBV19 and TRBJ1-1, with 8 bases aligning to TRBD1. The CDR3 has 14 amino acids. The ends lost 3 bases at V and 5 bases at J; junction bases unmatched: 5. Germline CDR1 and CDR2: LNHDA and SQIVND (reference sequence). DNA for the CDR3: TGTGCCAGTAGTATCCAGGGGGCAAGTACTGAAGCTTTCTTT. This codes for CASSIQGASTEAFF.

The rearrangement uses TRBV4-3 and TRBJ1-2, with TRBD1 matching over 11 bases. The CDR3 is made up of 13 amino acids. Germline assignment: CDR1 LGHNA and CDR2 YSLEER. Germline trimming cut 4 bases from V and 6 bases from J; bases unmatched to any gene: 1. The CDR3 loop reads CASSRTGGDGYTF. In DNA, the CDR3 is TGCGCCAGCAGCCGGACAGGGGGCGATGGCTACACCTTC.

The chain links TRBV7-9 to TRBJ1-2; D uncertain. Per the germline V gene, CDR1 is SEHNR and CDR2 is FQNEAQ (reference sequence). CDR3 length: 14 residues. V lost 1 base and J 4 bases, leaving 10 bases between the germline ends. CDR3 residues: CASSLGLQFYGYTF. CDR3 nucleotide sequence: TGTGCCAGCAGCTTAGGGCTACAGTTCTATGGCTACACCTTC.

The V and J genes are TRBV5-1 and TRBJ2-3, with 7 nucleotides matching TRBD2. The CDR3 totals 15 residues. Germline V gene lookup returns CDR1 SGHRS and CDR2 YFSETQ. Losses at the gene ends were 0 bases for V and 2 bases for J; bases not matched to a gene: 3. The DNA for the CDR3 is TGCGCCAGCAGCTTGGGCGGGAGCCCCACAGATACGCAGTATTTT. Protein: CASSLGGSPTDTQYF. Looking up the rest from reference TRBV5-1 and TRBJ2-3 gives the full variable domain: KAGVTQTPRYLIKTRGQQVTLSCSPISGHRSVSWYQQTPGQGLQFLFEYFSETQRNKGNFPGRFSGRQFSNSRSEMNVSTLELGDSALYLCASSLGGSPTDTQYFGPGTRLTVL.

This clone has more than one count but fewer than ten. V and J are TRBV5-8 and TRBJ1-3; TRBD1 might be the D (5 bases). CDR1 and CDR2 (germline): SGHTS, YDEGEE. V shed 2 bases and J shed 0 bases, with 9 bases lying between them. The CDR3 is 15 amino acids. CDR3 DNA sequence: TGTGCCAGCAGCTTCTCAGGGAGCTCTGGAAACACCATATATTTT. It codes for CASSFSGSSGNTIYF.

The chain is built from TRBV4-2 and TRBJ1-2; TRBD1 might be the D (6 bases). Trimming removed 0 bases from V and 7 bases from J, with 15 bases in between. The CDR3 loop spans 15 amino acids. CDR1 and CDR2 (germline): LGHNA, YNFKEQ. The CDR3 DNA reads as TGTGCCAGCAGCCAAGATCGGGGGGGCCGGCGTGGCTACACCTTC. Protein: CASSQDRGGRRGYTF.

The V call is TRBV20-1, the J call TRBJ1-1; tentatively, D is TRBD1 (6 bases). Germline V CDR1 and CDR2: DFQATT, SNEGSKA (reference sequence). Trimming cost V 6 bases and J 14 bases, with 19 bases left between them. CDR3 length: 11 amino acids. CDR3 in amino acids: CSARTALRVFF. The CDR3 DNA reads TGCAGTGCGCGGACAGCTCTAAGGGTCTTCTTT.

CDR3: CASSYSGRQTF. The CDR3 bases are TGTGCCAGCAGTTACTCCGGCAGGCAAACCTTC. The V and J genes are TRBV6-6 and TRBJ1-2, with no clear D. The V gene lost 0 bases and the J gene lost 14 bases, with 10 bases spanning the gap. The length of the CDR3 is 11 residues. From germline, CDR1 is MNHNY and CDR2 SVGAGI (reference sequence).

This chain uses TRBV5-1 with TRBJ1-4; 8 positions agree with TRBD1. V shed 3 bases and J 8 bases; nucleotides not matched to a gene: 6. The CDR3 runs 14 residues. From germline, CDR1 is SGHRS and CDR2 YFSETQ. CDR3 nucleotides: TGCGCCAGCAGCTCCGGGACAGGAGACGAAAAACTGTTTTTT. Translated, it gives CASSSGTGDEKLFF.

The V and J genes are TRBV27 and TRBJ1-4; D is perhaps TRBD1 (5 bases). V shed 7 bases and J shed 7 bases, with 19 bases lying between them. Germline V gene data show CDR1 as MNHEY and CDR2 as SMNVEV (reference sequence). The length of the CDR3 is 15 residues. CDR3 coding DNA: TGTGCCAGCAAAACTTTGGGGTCCGGGGGTGAAAAACTGTTTTTT. Its protein product is CASKTLGSGGEKLFF.

This chain joins TRBV2 and TRBJ1-4, with D uncertain. Trimming stripped 10 bases from V and 3 bases from J, with 12 bases between. The CDR3 consists of 13 residues. Germline CDR1 is SNHLY and CDR2 is FYNNEI. The CDR3 spells CATSRESNEKLFF. CDR3 nucleotides: TGTGCCACCTCCCGGGAGTCTAATGAAAAACTGTTTTTT.

This clone was recorded only once. The V call is TRBV6-5, the J call TRBJ2-7; D possibly corresponds to TRBD1 (6 bases). The CDR3 is 14 amino acids. The V gene's germline CDR1 is MNHEY and CDR2 SVGAGI. Trimming shortened V by 6 bases and J by 2 bases, and 14 bases separated the two germline ends. The CDR3 reads CASRNGQHTYEQYF. The CDR3 nucleotides are TGTGCCAGCAGAAATGGACAGCACACCTACGAGCAGTACTTC.

The V and J genes are TRBV19 and TRBJ2-1; no reliable D call. The V end lost 3 bases, the J end lost 2 bases, and 11 bases lay between the germline ends. This CDR3 is 15 amino acids long. Looked up from germline, CDR1 is LNHDA and CDR2 is SQIVND (reference sequence). CDR3 bases: TGTGCCAGTAGTATGGGCCGGCGACCCTACAATGAGCAGTTCTTC. Translation: CASSMGRRPYNEQFF. The variable domain in full, with the rest retrieved from reference TRBV19 and TRBJ2-1, is DGGITQSPKYLFRKEGQNVTLSCEQNLNHDAMYWYRQDPGQGLRLIYYSQIVNDFQKGDIAEGYSVSREKKESFPLTVTSAQKNPTAFYLCASSMGRRPYNEQFFGPGTRLTVL.

The chain joins TRBV27 to TRBJ2-2; tentatively, D is TRBD2 (6 bases). The CDR3 runs 16 residues. Germline V gene data show CDR1 as MNHEY and CDR2 as SMNVEV (reference sequence). Trimming stripped 3 bases from V and 0 bases from J, with 11 bases between. This CDR3 is CASSFYGSSNTGELFF. The CDR3 DNA reads as TGTGCCAGCAGTTTTTACGGGAGTTCGAACACCGGGGAGCTGTTTTTT.

The rearrangement links TRBV18 to TRBJ2-5; D remains unclear. The V end was cut by 2 bases, the J end by 9 bases, with 7 bases between. CDR1 is KGHSH, CDR2 LQKENI, per germline. The CDR3 totals 11 residues. The CDR3 sequence: CASSPETAQYF. As DNA, the CDR3 is TGTGCCAGCTCACCAGAGACGGCCCAGTACTTC.

The genes are TRBV28 and TRBJ1-2; 7 nucleotides align to TRBD1. Germline V gives CDR1 MDHEN, CDR2 SYDVKM. The CDR3 extends over 11 amino acids. J gave up 6 bases and V 6 bases, and 1 base lay outside the gene matches. The CDR3 spells CASSTGDGYTF. DNA of the CDR3: TGTGCCAGCAGCACAGGGGATGGCTACACCTTC.

The chain's CDR3 is CASSYPRLVWTDTQYF. The CDR3 DNA reads TGTGCCAGCAGTTATCCGAGACTAGTTTGGACAGATACGCAGTATTTT. This chain connects TRBV6-2 or TRBV6-3 to TRBJ2-3; maybe TRBD2 (6 bases). The CDR3 runs to 16 residues. CDR1 MNHEY and CDR2 SVGEGT come from the germline V gene. Trimming removed 3 bases from V and 3 bases from J, with 16 bases in between.

The genes are TRBV7-8 and TRBJ1-5, with D tentatively TRBD1 (6 bases). CDR1 is SGHVS and CDR2 is FQNEAQ in the germline V gene. Trimming removed 7 bases from V and 1 base from J, with 17 bases in between. The CDR3 spans 16 residues. In DNA form, the CDR3 reads TGTGCCAGCACCCACCGACAAAGGGGGAGCAATCAGCCCCAGCATTTT. Amino acid sequence: CASTHRQRGSNQPQHF.

This clone appeared a single time. This rearrangement joins TRBV19 to TRBJ2-4; D call uncertain. The germline V gene encodes CDR1 LNHDA and CDR2 SQIVND (reference sequence). This CDR3 is built from 14 residues. Trimming removed 2 bases at V and 0 bases at J, with 5 bases between. The CDR3 DNA sequence: TGTGCCAGTAGTATATTGACAGCCAAAAACATTCAGTACTTC. Translation: CASSILTAKNIQYF.

This sequence joins TRBV6-5 and TRBJ1-4, with 7 positions matching TRBD1. The CDR3 runs 14 residues. Trimming removed 7 bases from V and 6 bases from J; junction bases left unmatched: 8. CDR1 is MNHEY, CDR2 SVGAGI, per germline. CDR3 DNA: TGTGCCAGCACCCCAGGGGGGGGTCATGAAAAACTGTTTTTT. As protein: CASTPGGGHEKLFF.

This sequence joins TRBV7-8 and TRBJ2-7; no reliable D call. The CDR3 is 13 residues long. V was trimmed by 3 bases and J by 6 bases, leaving 12 bases between them. The germline CDR1 and CDR2 sequences are SGHVS and FQNEAQ. In DNA form, the CDR3 reads TGTGCCAGCAGCTTCAGGTGGGCTAGCGAGCAGTACTTC. Protein sequence: CASSFRWASEQYF.

The chain employs TRBV2 and TRBJ2-1; TRBD2 is a possible D gene (6 bases). Trimming shortened V by 8 bases and J by 6 bases, and 17 bases separated the two germline ends. Germline values: CDR1 SNHLY, CDR2 FYNNEI. The CDR3 covers 14 residues. The CDR3 sequence: CASRRREGGNEQFF. The CDR3, as DNA: TGTGCCAGCCGACGGAGGGAAGGTGGCAATGAGCAGTTCTTC.

This clone came up a few times. This chain joins TRBV7-3 and TRBJ2-7, with a weak D call TRBD2 (5 bases). Germline-derived CDR1 and CDR2 are SGHTA and FQGTGA. This CDR3 contains 14 residues. V was shortened by 5 bases and J by 4 bases, with 15 bases between the two germline ends. The CDR3 region has the DNA TGTGCCAGCAGCCCGGGGTCTCCTCCTTACGAGCAGTACTTC. Its translation is CASSPGSPPYEQYF.